Below, 13 T cell receptor beta chains from the same sample are listed, as sequenced in a study of T-cell reconstitution after alpha-beta-depleted transplantation in children. Using unique molecular identifiers, the investigators prepared the TCRbeta library. In TCRdb, the PCR reads were re-called with MiXCR into one record per CDR3 protein. This sample has more than 200,000 distinct CDR3 sequences, with more than 15% found just once. The sequencing used PBMCs, mostly from graft donor cells, collected 360 days after TCRalphabeta/CD19-depleted stem cell transplant. The origin of the receptors is a male patient aged 2 to 9 who had a stem cell transplant for acute lymphoblastic leukemia, so the T cells may come from the graft donor.

V usage is TRBV21-1 and J usage is TRBJ2-2. TRBV21-1 is assigned pseudogene status. The CDR3 has 10 amino acids. DNA for the CDR3: TGTGCCAGCGTTACCGGGGAGCTGTTTTTT. This translates into CASVTGELFF.

This clonotype was found a few times. This sequence joins TRBV30 and TRBJ1-3; tentatively, D is TRBD1 (6 bases). Trimming removed 8 bases from V and 0 bases from J, with 11 bases in between. This CDR3 is 13 amino acids long. Germline V lookup: CDR1 GTSNPN, CDR2 SVGIG (reference sequence). CDR3 in DNA: TGTGCCCTCACAGGGAGCTCTGGAAACACCATATATTTT. It specifies CALTGSSGNTIYF.

This clonotype has more than one count but fewer than ten. The V gene is TRBV7-2, the J gene TRBJ2-7, with TRBD1 matching over 9 bases. V trimming: 2 bases; J trimming: 3 bases; junction bases outside the gene matches: 8. Per germline, CDR1 SGHTA and CDR2 FQGNSA. The CDR3 runs to 16 residues. Here the CDR3 DNA reads TGTGCCAGCAGCTTAAAACGACAGGGGGTCTTCTACGAGCAGTACTTC. It yields the protein CASSLKRQGVFYEQYF.

This clonotype was seen a handful of times. The rearrangement uses TRBV28 and TRBJ2-1; the D call may be TRBD1 or TRBD2 (5 bases each). This CDR3 contains 13 residues. Germline V gene data show CDR1 as MDHEN and CDR2 as SYDVKM. Trimming left V 6 bases short and J 5 bases short, with 11 bases between. The CDR3 is CASRFRDHNEQFF. CDR3 coding DNA: TGTGCCAGCAGATTCCGGGACCACAATGAGCAGTTCTTC. The whole variable domain, remainder taken from reference TRBV28 and TRBJ2-1, is DVKVTQSSRYLVKRTGEKVFLECVQDMDHENMFWYRQDPGLGLRLIYFSYDVKMKEKGDIPEGYSVSREKKERFSLILESASTNQTSMYLCASRFRDHNEQFFGPGTRLTVL.

The rearrangement uses TRBV5-6 and TRBJ2-1; D remains ambiguous. Looked up from germline, CDR1 is SGHDT and CDR2 is YYEEEE. The germline V and J ends were trimmed by 2 bases and 7 bases, with 7 bases remaining between them. This CDR3 has 12 residues. CDR3 sequence (DNA): TGTGCCAGCAGCTTCATGACTAATGAGCAGTTCTTC. It yields the protein CASSFMTNEQFF.

J is TRBJ2-3 and V is TRBV6-1; 11 bases are a match to TRBD2. From germline, CDR1 is MNHNS and CDR2 SASEGT. The CDR3 extends over 16 amino acids. J gave up 0 bases and V 4 bases, and 3 bases lay outside the gene matches. CDR3 amino acids: CASSGLAGPSTDTQYF. The DNA for the CDR3 is TGTGCCAGCAGTGGACTAGCGGGGCCTAGCACAGATACGCAGTATTTT.

In this sample, this clonotype turned up a few times. This chain uses TRBV5-1 with TRBJ1-3; D gene unclear. This CDR3 comprises 16 residues. CDR1 and CDR2 (germline): SGHRS, YFSETQ. V was cut by 4 bases and J by 0 bases, with 14 bases left in between. CDR3 DNA sequence: TGCGCCAGCAGCCTTATCGACGGTACCTCTGGAAACACCATATATTTT. Its protein product is CASSLIDGTSGNTIYF.

J is TRBJ2-1 and V is TRBV29-1, with 10 bases fitting TRBD2. CDR3 length equals 11 residues. Trimming at V came to 5 bases and at J to 9 bases, leaving 1 base not matched to a gene. CDR1 and CDR2 (germline): SQVTM, ANQGSEA. The CDR3 region has the DNA TGCAGCGTTAGCGGGGGGGTTGAGCAGTTCTTC. Encoded protein: CSVSGGVEQFF.

Concerning this clonotype itself: A read error may produce the germline difference seen at one junction end. V is TRBV29-1 and J is TRBJ2-3; no clear D gene. This CDR3 contains 11 residues. From germline, CDR1 is SQVTM and CDR2 ANQGSEA. In DNA form, the CDR3 reads TGCAGCGTTGGGGGAAGAGATACGCAGAATTTT. Encoded protein: CSVGGRDTQNF.

The V call is TRBV18, the J call TRBJ2-5; tentatively, D is TRBD2 (5 bases). The V gene lost 3 bases and the J gene lost 4 bases, with 12 bases spanning the gap. The germline gives CDR1 KGHSH, CDR2 LQKENI. The CDR3 is 14 residues long. As DNA, the CDR3 is TGTGCCAGCTCACCGGCAGGTACTAGAGAGACCCAGTACTTC. Protein: CASSPAGTRETQYF.

This chain connects TRBV3-1 to TRBJ2-6, with D perhaps assigned TRBD1 or TRBD2 (5 bases each). The CDR3 spans 18 residues. Trimming shortened V by 4 bases and J by 4 bases, and 20 bases separated the two germline ends. Germline-derived CDR1 and CDR2 are LGHDT and YNNKEL (reference sequence). As DNA, the CDR3 is TGTGCCAGCAGCCCTAGGGGAGATTGGCGTTCCGGGGCCAACGTCCTGACTTTC. Residues: CASSPRGDWRSGANVLTF.

This chain connects TRBV5-1 to TRBJ2-5; D may correspond to TRBD1 or TRBD2 (6 bases each). This CDR3 is 15 amino acids long. The V gene lost 0 bases and the J gene lost 5 bases, with 14 bases spanning the gap. Germline CDR1 and CDR2: SGHRS and YFSETQ. CDR3 in amino acids: CASSLVPGAWETQYF. As DNA, the CDR3 is TGCGCCAGCAGCTTGGTACCGGGGGCTTGGGAGACCCAGTACTTC.

This clonotype was observed a few times. This chain connects TRBV27 to TRBJ2-4, with TRBD1 identical over 8 bases. CDR1 and CDR2 from the germline V gene are MNHEY and SMNVEV (reference sequence). Losses at the gene ends were 5 bases for V and 2 bases for J; bases not matched to a gene: 11. This CDR3 contains 17 residues. The CDR3 DNA sequence: TGTGCCAGCAGTACTTACTGGACAGGGCTAACCAAAAACATTCAGTACTTC. Residues: CASSTYWTGLTKNIQYF.